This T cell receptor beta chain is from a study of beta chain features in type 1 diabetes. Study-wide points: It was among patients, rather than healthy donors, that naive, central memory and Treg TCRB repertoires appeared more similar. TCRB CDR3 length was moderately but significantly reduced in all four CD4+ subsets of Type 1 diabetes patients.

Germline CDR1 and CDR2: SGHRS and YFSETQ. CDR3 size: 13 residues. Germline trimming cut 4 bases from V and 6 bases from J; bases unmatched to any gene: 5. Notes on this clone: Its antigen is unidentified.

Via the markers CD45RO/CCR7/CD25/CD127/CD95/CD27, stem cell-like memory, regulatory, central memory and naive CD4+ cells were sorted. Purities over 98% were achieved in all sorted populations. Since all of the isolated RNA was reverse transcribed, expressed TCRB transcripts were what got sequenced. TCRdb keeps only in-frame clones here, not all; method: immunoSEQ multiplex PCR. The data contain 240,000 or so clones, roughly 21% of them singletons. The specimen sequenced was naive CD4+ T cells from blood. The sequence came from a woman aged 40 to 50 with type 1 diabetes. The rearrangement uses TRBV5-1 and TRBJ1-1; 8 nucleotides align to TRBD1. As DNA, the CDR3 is TGCGCCAGCAGCCCATCGACAGGGGCTGAAGCTTTCTTT. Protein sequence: CASSPSTGAEAFF.